This TCR beta chain was identified during a study of shared clonotypes between healthy human individuals. Study conclusions and caveats: Non-shared clonotypes had lower generation probabilities than clonotypes shared by all four sorted-subset donors.

Regarding this clone: Its antigen is unknown.

Produced via immunoSEQ multiplex PCR; TCRdb's table is partial and in-frame only. The sample holds fewer than 3 million clones, around 92% seen once. The CDR3 contains 15 residues. The germline V gene encodes CDR1 GTSNPN and CDR2 SVGIG (reference sequence). After removal of 0 bases from V and 8 bases from J, the junction contained 12 bases not matched to a gene. The chain joins TRBV30 to TRBJ1-2, with 7 bases that match TRBD1. This receptor was identified in a man in his late teens or twenties in good health. Some clones in this sample may be carry-over from other donors' samples. Sequenced sample: naive CD4+ T cells from PBMCs. Specified subset: CD45RA+ positively selected. In DNA, the CDR3 is TGTGCCTGGAGTGTAGCAGGGGGGAACTATGAGGGCTACACCTTC. Its translation is CAWSVAGGNYEGYTF.